This record covers a single T cell receptor (beta chain). This sample was taken from a study of blood T cell repertoires in COVID-19. Whole-study context: Donors in the United States, Italy and Spain gave samples during acute or convalescent COVID-19.

Germline loops: CDR1 SGHTA, CDR2 FQGTGA. The V and J ends lost 2 bases and 5 bases, in that order; junction bases with no gene match: 4. The CDR3 has 14 residues. Data came from immunoSEQ multiplex PCR; TCRdb stores just in-frame clones and leaves some out. The sample has some 260,000 clones; roughly 87% are singletons. This sequence was found in a man between 18 and 29 years old with active or convalescent COVID-19. V is TRBV7-3 and J is TRBJ1-1, with 8 bases matching TRBD1. The sample was peripheral blood. Here the CDR3 DNA reads TGTGCCAGCAGCTTAGACAGGGGTGGGACTGAAGCTTTCTTT. This encodes CASSLDRGGTEAFF.